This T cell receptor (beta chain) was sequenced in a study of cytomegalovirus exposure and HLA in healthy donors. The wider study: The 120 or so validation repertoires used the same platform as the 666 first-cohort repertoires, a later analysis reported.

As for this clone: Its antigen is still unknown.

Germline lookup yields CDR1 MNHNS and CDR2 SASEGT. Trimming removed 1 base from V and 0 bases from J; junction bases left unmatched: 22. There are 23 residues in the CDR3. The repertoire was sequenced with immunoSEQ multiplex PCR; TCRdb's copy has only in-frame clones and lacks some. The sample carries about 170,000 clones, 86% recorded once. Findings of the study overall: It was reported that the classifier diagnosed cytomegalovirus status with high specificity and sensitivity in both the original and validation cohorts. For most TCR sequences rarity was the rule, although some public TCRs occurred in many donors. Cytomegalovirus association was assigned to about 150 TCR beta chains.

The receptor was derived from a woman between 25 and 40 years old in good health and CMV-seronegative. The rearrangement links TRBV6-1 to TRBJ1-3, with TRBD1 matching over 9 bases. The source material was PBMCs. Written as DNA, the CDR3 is TGTGCCAGCAGTGAAGACTACCGGGACAGGGAGTTCCTTTTCTCGCACTCTGGAAACACCATATATTTT. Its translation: CASSEDYRDREFLFSHSGNTIYF.